This is a list of T cell receptor beta chains from one sample in a study of beta chain features in type 1 diabetes. The protocol was immunoSEQ multiplex PCR, while the TCRdb copy is restricted to in-frame clones and leaves out a portion. The sample contains more than 120,000 clones, 10% of which appear only once. The specimen was naive CD4+ T cells from blood. The receptor source for this set is a man younger than 30 in good health. Both conserved end residues are part of each CDR3. The D gene is left open where the match is weak. Expanded clones get a size class; other rows say once, few or many, or leave the size out.

>TRBJ1-5|TRBD1|TRBV6-6|few
TGTGCCAGCCATATTCAGGGGGCAAGTAATCAGCCCCAGCATTTT
CASHIQGASNQPQHF
>TRBJ1-6|TRBD1|TRBV27|few
TGTGCCAGCAGCTCGGTACAGGGGGCCTATAATTCACCCCTCCACTTT
CASSSVQGAYNSPLHF
>TRBJ1-5|-|TRBV4-2|-
TGTGCCAGCAGCCAAGAGGCATCAGGGTCCGAGAGAAAGCATCAGCCCCAGCATTTT
CASSQEASGSERKHQPQHF
>TRBJ2-5|TRBD2|TRBV4-3|few
TGCGCCAGCAGCCAAGCGGGGGGGCCGGGTGAGACCCAGTACTTC
CASSQAGGPGETQYF
>TRBJ2-5|-|TRBV7-2|few
TGTGCCAGCGTAGCAGGGACTCAAGAGACCCAGTACTTC
CASVAGTQETQYF
>TRBJ1-1|TRBD1|TRBV5-5|few
TGTGCCAGCAGCTTGGTAGTGGGGGGACAGAGAGCTTTCTTT
CASSLVVGGQRAFF
>TRBJ2-5|TRBD2|TRBV29-1|many
TGCAGCGTCGTCCCAGGGACAGCGGGGGGAGAGACCCAGTACTTC
CSVVPGTAGGETQYF
>TRBJ1-2|-|TRBV19|few
TGTGCCAGTAGTATGGGACTCTACAGAACTAACTATGGCTACACCTTC
CASSMGLYRTNYGYTF
>TRBJ1-5|TRBD1|TRBV6-1|-
TGTGCCAGCAGCGTACAGGGGAGCAATCAGCCCCAGCATTTT
CASSVQGSNQPQHF
>TRBJ1-5|TRBD1|TRBV30|-
TGTGCCTGGAGTCCGGGGACAGCCCATCAGCCCCAGCATTTT
CAWSPGTAHQPQHF
>TRBJ2-3|TRBD2|TRBV4-2|-
TGTGCCAGCACGAACGGGGGGGCAAATACGCAGTATTTT
CASTNGGANTQYF
>TRBJ1-6|-|TRBV9|-
TGTGCCAGCAGCGTAGATGGGAGCCGGCAGATTAATTCACCCCTCCACTTT
CASSVDGSRQINSPLHF
>TRBJ1-3|-|TRBV4-1|-
TGCGCCAGCAGCCAAGGACGCGGGGGCTCTGGAAACACCATATATTTT
CASSQGRGGSGNTIYF
>TRBJ2-1|-|TRBV7-9|few
TGTGCCAGCAGCTTAGCGGCGCCCCTAGATCCCCCCTACAATGAGCAGTTCTTC
CASSLAAPLDPPYNEQFF
>TRBJ1-2|-|TRBV5-8|-
TGTGCCAGCATCCCTCGAGGCACCCTGCGGGACTATGGCTACACCTTC
CASIPRGTLRDYGYTF
>TRBJ1-1|-|TRBV30|few
TGTGCCTGGAGTGTAACACGGGGCACTGAAGCTTTCTTT
CAWSVTRGTEAFF
>TRBJ2-4|-|TRBV5-1|few
TGCGCCAGCAGCCCCAGGGGAGTGGGGAACATTCAGTACTTC
CASSPRGVGNIQYF
>TRBJ2-1|-|TRBV2|many
TGTGCCAGCAGTGTTACAGAGTACAATGAGCAGTTCTTC
CASSVTEYNEQFF
>TRBJ2-7|TRBD1|TRBV29-1|many
TGCAGCGTTGGGACAGGGGAGCAGTACTTC
CSVGTGEQYF
>TRBJ2-1|TRBD1|TRBV5-4|few
TGTGCCAGCAGCTTGGCTCCTCCGGGACAGGGAATTGATGAGCAGTTCTTC
CASSLAPPGQGIDEQFF
>TRBJ1-5|TRBD1|TRBV7-2|few
TGTGCCAGCAGCGTAGACAGGGGTAGCAATCAGCCCCAGCATTTT
CASSVDRGSNQPQHF
>TRBJ2-7|TRBD1|TRBV19|few
TGTGCCAGTAGTCTCGCAGGGGGTTACGAGCAGTACTTC
CASSLAGGYEQYF
>TRBJ2-2|-|TRBV7-8|-
TGTGCCAGCAGCTACAGGGGAGGCACCGGGGAGCTGTTTTTT
CASSYRGGTGELFF
>TRBJ2-7|-|TRBV28|once
TGTGCCAGCAGTTTACCCCCAGGGGTCGAGCAGTACTTC
CASSLPPGVEQYF
>TRBJ1-5|TRBD1|TRBV19|-
TGTGCCAGTAGTCTCGACAGGGGGCGTCAGCCCCAGCATTTT
CASSLDRGRQPQHF
>TRBJ2-7|TRBD1|TRBV19|few
TGTGCCAGTAGTATAAGGGGACAGGGAGACTACGAGCAGTACTTC
CASSIRGQGDYEQYF
>TRBJ1-6|TRBD1|TRBV28|few
TGTGCCAGCAGTTTATACCCGGGACAGAATTCACCCCTCCACTTT
CASSLYPGQNSPLHF
>TRBJ2-1|TRBD1|TRBV5-1|few
TGCGCCAGCAGCCCCCAGACAGGGACCAATGAGCAGTTCTTC
CASSPQTGTNEQFF
>TRBJ2-7|-|TRBV25-1|-
TGTGCCAGCAGTGAGTCATCTTTGGAGAGGCACTCCTACGAGCAGTACTTC
CASSESSLERHSYEQYF
>TRBJ1-6|-|TRBV4-3|few
TGCGCCAGCAGCCAAGATGTGACAGAAAGCTCCTATAATTCACCCCTCCACTTT
CASSQDVTESSYNSPLHF
>TRBJ1-6|-|TRBV15|-
TGTGCCACCAGCAGAGATCAGGGATCACCCCTCCACTTT
CATSRDQGSPLHF
>TRBJ1-2|-|TRBV6-5|-
TGTGCCAGCAGTTACGATGGGGCCTATGGCTACACCTTC
CASSYDGAYGYTF
>TRBJ1-2|TRBD1|TRBV7-3|few
TGTGCCAGCAGCTTATCGGCAGGGGGTCAGGATGGCTACACCTTC
CASSLSAGGQDGYTF
>TRBJ2-1|TRBD1|TRBV7-2|-
TGTGCCAGCAGCGTGTGGACAGGGTCTAGTCGGTTCTTC
CASSVWTGSSRFF
>TRBJ1-1|TRBD1|TRBV30|-
TGTGCCTGGGCAGGGGGGACTGAAGCTTTCTTT
CAWAGGTEAFF
>TRBJ2-3|TRBD2|TRBV9|few
TGTGCCAGCAGCGACGGACTAGGCACAGATACGCAGTATTTT
CASSDGLGTDTQYF
>TRBJ1-1|-|TRBV10-3|-
TGTGCCATCACCTCAGGGGCTCGGGAAGCTTTCTTT
CAITSGAREAFF
>TRBJ2-7|TRBD1|TRBV19|-
TGTGCCAGTACCAGAAGGGGACAGGGAGAACGTGACGAGCAGTACTTC
CASTRRGQGERDEQYF
>TRBJ2-1|TRBD2|TRBV9|few
TGTGCCAGCAGCGTTTTGGTTAGCGGGGCCTACAATGAGCAGTTCTTC
CASSVLVSGAYNEQFF
>TRBJ2-1|TRBD2|TRBV5-1|few
TGCGCCAGCAGCTTAGCGGGGGGCGGGGACAATGAGCAGTTCTTC
CASSLAGGGDNEQFF
>TRBJ1-6|TRBD1|TRBV11-2|-
TGTGCCAGCAGCCCTAGGACCCAACAATACAGGGGATGGGATTCACCCCTCCACTTT
CASSPRTQQYRGWDSPLHF
>TRBJ2-7|TRBD2|TRBV9|-
TGTGCCAGCAGCGTAGGGGGTAGCGGGGACTACGAGCAGTACTTC
CASSVGGSGDYEQYF
>TRBJ1-5|-|TRBV6-1|few
TGTGCCAGCAGTGGGAGTTCATATAGCAATCAGCCCCAGCATTTT
CASSGSSYSNQPQHF
>TRBJ1-1|TRBD1|TRBV7-2|-
TGTGCCAGCAGGACGGACAGGGGAGCCACTGAAGCTTTCTTT
CASRTDRGATEAFF